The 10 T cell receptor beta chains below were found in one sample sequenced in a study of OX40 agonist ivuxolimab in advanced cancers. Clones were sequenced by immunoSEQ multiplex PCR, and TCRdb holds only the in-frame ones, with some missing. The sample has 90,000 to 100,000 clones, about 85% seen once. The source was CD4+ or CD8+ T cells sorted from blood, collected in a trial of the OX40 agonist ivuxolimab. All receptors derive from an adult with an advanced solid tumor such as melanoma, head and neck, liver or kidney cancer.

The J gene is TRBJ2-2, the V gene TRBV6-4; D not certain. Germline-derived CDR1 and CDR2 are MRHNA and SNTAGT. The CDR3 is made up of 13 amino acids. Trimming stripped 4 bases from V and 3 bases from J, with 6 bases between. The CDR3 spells CASSGADTGELFF. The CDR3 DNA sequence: TGTGCCAGCAGTGGGGCAGACACCGGGGAGCTGTTTTTT.

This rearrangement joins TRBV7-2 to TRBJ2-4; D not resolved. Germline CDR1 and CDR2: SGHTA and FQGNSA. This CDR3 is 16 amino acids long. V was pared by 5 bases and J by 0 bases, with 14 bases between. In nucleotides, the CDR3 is TGTGCCAGCAGCCACATAACGGTACTAGCCAAAAACATTCAGTACTTC. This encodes CASSHITVLAKNIQYF.

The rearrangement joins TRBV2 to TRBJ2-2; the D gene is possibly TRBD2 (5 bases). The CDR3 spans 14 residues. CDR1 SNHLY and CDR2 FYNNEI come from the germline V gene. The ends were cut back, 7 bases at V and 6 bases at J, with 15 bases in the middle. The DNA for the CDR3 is TGTGCCAGCAAAAGCGGCCAGCGCGCCGGGGAGCTGTTTTTT. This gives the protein CASKSGQRAGELFF.

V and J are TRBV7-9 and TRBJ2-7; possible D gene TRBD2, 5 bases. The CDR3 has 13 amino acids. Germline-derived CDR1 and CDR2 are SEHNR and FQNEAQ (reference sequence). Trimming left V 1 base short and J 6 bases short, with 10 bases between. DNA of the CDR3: TGTGCCAGCAGCTTAGGTTCGGGAACCGAGCAGTACTTC. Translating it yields CASSLGSGTEQYF.

CDR3 sequence: CASILGRGQETQYF. The DNA for the CDR3 is TGTGCCTCGATTTTGGGGAGGGGGCAAGAGACCCAGTACTTC. The rearrangement links TRBV7-9 to TRBJ2-5; tentatively, D is TRBD2 (7 bases). The CDR3 has 14 residues. V lost 11 bases and J lost 2, with 18 bases in between. The germline V gene encodes CDR1 SEHNR and CDR2 FQNEAQ (reference sequence). Based on the CDR3 plus reference TRBV7-9 and TRBJ2-5, the full variable domain is DTGVSQNPRHKITKRGQNVTFRCDPISEHNRLYWYRQTLGQGPEFLTYFQNEAQLEKSRLLSDRFSAERPKGSFSTLEIQRTEQGDSAMYLCASILGRGQETQYFGPGTRLLVL.

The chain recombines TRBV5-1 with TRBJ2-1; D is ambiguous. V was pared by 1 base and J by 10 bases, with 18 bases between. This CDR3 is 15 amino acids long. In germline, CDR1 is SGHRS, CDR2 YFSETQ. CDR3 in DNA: TGCGCCAGCAGCTTGTTAGACTCAGTCCTTGGGGAGCAGTTCTTC. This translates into CASSLLDSVLGEQFF.

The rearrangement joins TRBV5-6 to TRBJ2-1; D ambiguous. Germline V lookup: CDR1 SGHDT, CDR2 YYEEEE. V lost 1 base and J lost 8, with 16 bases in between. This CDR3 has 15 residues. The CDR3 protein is CASSLFLTSGDEQFF. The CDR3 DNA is TGTGCCAGCAGCTTGTTTCTGACGTCCGGCGATGAGCAGTTCTTC. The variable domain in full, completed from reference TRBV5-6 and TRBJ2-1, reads DAGVTQSPTHLIKTRGQQVTLRCSPKSGHDTVSWYQQALGQGPQFIFQYYEEEERQRGNFPDRFSGHQFPNYSSELNVNALLLGDSALYLCASSLFLTSGDEQFFGPGTRLTVL.

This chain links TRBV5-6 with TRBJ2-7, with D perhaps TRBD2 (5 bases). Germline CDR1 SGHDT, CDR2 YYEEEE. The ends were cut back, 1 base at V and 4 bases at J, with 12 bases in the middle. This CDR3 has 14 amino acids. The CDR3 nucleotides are TGTGCCAGCAGCTTGCCTGGAGGTGGATACGAGCAGTACTTC. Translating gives CASSLPGGGYEQYF.

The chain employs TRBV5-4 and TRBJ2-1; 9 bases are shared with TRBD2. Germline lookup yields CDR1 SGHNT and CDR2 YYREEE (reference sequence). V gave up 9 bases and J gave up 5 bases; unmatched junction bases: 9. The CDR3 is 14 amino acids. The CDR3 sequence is CATFWASGNNEQFF. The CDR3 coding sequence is TGTGCCACCTTCTGGGCTAGCGGGAACAATGAGCAGTTCTTC.

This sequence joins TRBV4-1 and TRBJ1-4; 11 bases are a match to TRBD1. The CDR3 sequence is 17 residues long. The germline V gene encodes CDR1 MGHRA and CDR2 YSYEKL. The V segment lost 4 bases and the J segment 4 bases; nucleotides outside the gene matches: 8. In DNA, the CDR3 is TGCGCCAGCAGCCCGGGGACAGGGGGGGGGCTTAATGAAAAACTGTTTTTT. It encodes CASSPGTGGGLNEKLFF.